Listed here is a single T cell receptor (beta chain). This is likely a read error, given that the CDR3 carries no conserved phenylalanine or tryptophan at its end. The CDR3 has 14 residues. From germline, CDR1 is SEHNR and CDR2 FQNEAQ (reference sequence). The J segment lost 2 bases and the V segment lost 5 bases, leaving 6 bases of the junction unmatched. This specimen comes from a study of regulatory T cells in long-lasting Graves disease. Study-level information: Graves' patients who were just diagnosed had used antithyroid drugs for under 3 months.

As for time point: newly diagnosed GD, antithyroid drugs for less than 3 months. PBMC-extracted RNA yielded the TCR library. Sequencing libraries for TCR beta were prepared with iRepertoire HTBI primers and Arm-PCR of CDR3 regions. TCRdb re-analysed the multiplex PCR reads in MiXCR, keeping a single row per CDR3 protein. Found here are hundreds of thousands of distinct CDR3 sequences, roughly 16% of them singletons; the top ten hold 15% to 20%. This sample was also put to use in a study of T cells in Graves' hyperthyroidism and ophthalmopathy.

This receptor was identified in a woman between 25 and 40 years old with Graves disease. This specimen consisted of peripheral blood mononuclear cells (PBMCs), obtained at new diagnosis, from a patient treated with antithyroid drugs. The genes are TRBV7-9 and TRBJ2-7, with 7 bases that match TRBD1. In nucleotides, the CDR3 is TGTGCCAGCAGCCCCGGGACAGAGGCCTACGAGCAGTACCTC. Translated: CASSPGTEAYEQYL.